The 8 T cell receptor beta chains listed next were all sequenced from one sample in a study of cytomegalovirus exposure and HLA in healthy donors. The primer mix had 60 Vbeta and 13 Jbeta primers. Method: immunoSEQ multiplex PCR; TCRdb's copy keeps in-frame clones and lacks some. The sample holds about 140,000 clones, around 80% seen once. The sequenced sample consisted of PBMCs. These receptors originate from a man between 18 and 29 years old in good health and CMV-seropositive.

The chain is built from TRBV18 and TRBJ2-3; D not certain. Germline values: CDR1 KGHSH, CDR2 LQKENI. CDR3 length: 12 amino acids. Trimming cost V 6 bases and J 6 bases, with 10 bases left between them. The CDR3 loop is CASSSFGDTQYF. As DNA, the CDR3 is TGTGCCAGCTCCTCCTTTGGCGATACGCAGTATTTT.

This sequence joins TRBV5-3 and TRBJ2-2; 7 nucleotides line up with TRBD1. TRBV5-3 qualifies as an ORF whose function is uncertain. V was pared by 4 bases and J by 0 bases, with 6 bases of the junction left unmatched. The CDR3 sequence is 16 residues long. The CDR3 region is CARSPWDSTNTGELFF. The CDR3 DNA reads as TGTGCCAGAAGCCCGTGGGACAGTACGAACACCGGGGAGCTGTTTTTT.

The V gene is TRBV4-1, the J gene TRBJ1-2; unclear D gene. V was pared by 6 bases and J by 4 bases, with 15 bases between. CDR3 length: 14 residues. Germline CDR1 and CDR2: MGHRA and YSYEKL. The CDR3 region is CASSDEGRPYGYTF. The CDR3 DNA reads as TGCGCCAGCAGTGACGAGGGCAGACCCTATGGCTACACCTTC.

The CDR3 protein is CASSERDRKPQAFF. As DNA, the CDR3 is TGTGCCAGCAGCGAACGGGACAGAAAGCCCCAAGCTTTCTTT. J is TRBJ1-1 and V is TRBV5-5; 7 nucleotides align to TRBD1. Germline CDR1 reads SGHKS; CDR2 reads YYEKEE (reference sequence). This CDR3 has 14 amino acids. The ends lost 4 bases at V and 9 bases at J; junction bases unmatched: 12. The whole variable domain, remainder taken from reference TRBV5-5 and TRBJ1-1, is DAGVTQSPTHLIKTRGQQVTLRCSPISGHKSVSWYQQVLGQGPQFIFQYYEKEERGRGNFPDRFSARQFPNYSSELNVNALLLGDSALYLCASSERDRKPQAFFGQGTRLTVV.

The V and J genes are TRBV29-1 and TRBJ2-7; possibly TRBD1 for D (6 bases). The V end was cut by 2 bases, the J end by 4 bases, with 12 bases between. Germline values: CDR1 SQVTM, CDR2 ANQGSEA. CDR3 size: 13 residues. CDR3 region: CSVEQGSTYEQYF. The CDR3 region has the DNA TGCAGCGTTGAACAGGGGTCGACGTACGAGCAGTACTTC.

This chain joins TRBV6-6 and TRBJ2-7, with 10 bases aligning to TRBD2. V lost 6 bases, J lost 11 bases, and 10 bases stayed unmatched. Germline values: CDR1 MNHNY, CDR2 SVGAGI (reference sequence). The CDR3 spans 13 residues. CDR3 region: CASSRTSGVGEYF. CDR3 nucleotides: TGTGCCAGCAGCAGAACTAGCGGGGTGGGAGAGTACTTC.

CDR3: CASSLRLAGDGTGELFF. CDR3 in DNA: TGCGCCAGCAGCTTGAGACTAGCGGGAGATGGCACCGGGGAGCTGTTTTTT. The chain joins TRBV5-1 to TRBJ2-2, with 12 bases aligning to TRBD2. The CDR3 length is 17 residues. With 1 base clipped from V and 4 bases from J, the junction kept 5 bases outside the gene matches. From germline, CDR1 is SGHRS and CDR2 YFSETQ. The variable domain in full, with the rest retrieved from reference TRBV5-1 and TRBJ2-2, is KAGVTQTPRYLIKTRGQQVTLSCSPISGHRSVSWYQQTPGQGLQFLFEYFSETQRNKGNFPGRFSGRQFSNSRSEMNVSTLELGDSALYLCASSLRLAGDGTGELFFGEGSRLTVL.

The CDR3 nucleotides are TGTGCCAGCAGTGAGCCCTTTAGGAGGGTCGCCGTAGCCAAAAACATTCAGTACTTC. Translation: CASSEPFRRVAVAKNIQYF. This chain uses TRBV6-1 with TRBJ2-4; D perhaps matches TRBD2 (6 bases). This CDR3 has 19 residues. Germline lookup yields CDR1 MNHNS and CDR2 SASEGT. The V gene lost 3 bases and the J gene lost 0 bases, with 21 bases spanning the gap.